These T cell receptor beta chains were read from a single sample in a study of blood T cell repertoires in COVID-19. Assay: immunoSEQ multiplex PCR; the TCRdb copy retains only in-frame clones and omits some. This table holds 25,000 to 35,000 clones, roughly 90% found once. Sequenced sample: peripheral blood. The receptor source for this set is a human donor in a cohort sampled during active COVID-19. Both conserved end residues are part of each CDR3. D genes are given only for firm matches. Size is omitted from some rows. Given values are once, few, many or a class for expanded clones.

abundance: .; d_gene: TRBD1; v_gene: TRBV6-2/TRBV6-3; j_gene: TRBJ1-5; CDR3nt: TGTGCCAGCAGTTACTTCGGACAGGGAGTCCTTAGCAATCAGCCCCAGCATTTT; CDR3aa: CASSYFGQGVLSNQPQHF
abundance: .; d_gene: .; v_gene: TRBV4-2; j_gene: TRBJ1-4; CDR3nt: TGTGCCAGCAGCCAAGAGGGAGGCAGAGTTAATGAAAAACTGTTTTTT; CDR3aa: CASSQEGGRVNEKLFF
abundance: .; d_gene: .; v_gene: TRBV4-2; j_gene: TRBJ2-5; CDR3nt: TGTGCCAGCAGTCGCTCGCTAGGGGGGGGAGAGACCCAGTACTTC; CDR3aa: CASSRSLGGGETQYF
abundance: .; d_gene: .; v_gene: TRBV11-3; j_gene: TRBJ1-5; CDR3nt: TGTGCCAGCAGCTCCACAGGGATCAGCGGCAATCAGCCCCAGCATTTT; CDR3aa: CASSSTGISGNQPQHF
abundance: .; d_gene: TRBD1; v_gene: TRBV30; j_gene: TRBJ1-6; CDR3nt: TGTGCCTGGAGTGGACAGGGCCCAAGGAATTCACCCCTCCACTTT; CDR3aa: CAWSGQGPRNSPLHF
abundance: .; d_gene: .; v_gene: TRBV5-1; j_gene: TRBJ2-7; CDR3nt: TGCGCCAGCAGCTTGACCGGGACTTCGGGTCACGAGCAGTACTTC; CDR3aa: CASSLTGTSGHEQYF
abundance: .; d_gene: .; v_gene: TRBV3-1/TRBV3-2; j_gene: TRBJ1-2; CDR3nt: TGTGCCAGCAGCCTAGACGCGTTTAACTATGGCTACACCTTC; CDR3aa: CASSLDAFNYGYTF
abundance: .; d_gene: TRBD2; v_gene: TRBV5-6; j_gene: TRBJ2-5; CDR3nt: TGTGCCAGCAGCTGGGGGACTAGCGGGGGCGGGGAGACCCAGTACTTC; CDR3aa: CASSWGTSGGGETQYF
abundance: .; d_gene: TRBD1; v_gene: TRBV7-2; j_gene: TRBJ2-5; CDR3nt: TGTGCCAGCAGGACAGGGGGTCAAGAGACCCAGTACTTC; CDR3aa: CASRTGGQETQYF
abundance: .; d_gene: .; v_gene: TRBV27; j_gene: TRBJ1-1; CDR3nt: TGTGCCAGCATCACTTGGGCGGGGGGCCGGACTGAAGCTTTCTTT; CDR3aa: CASITWAGGRTEAFF
abundance: .; d_gene: TRBD1; v_gene: TRBV7-8; j_gene: TRBJ2-1; CDR3nt: TGTGCCAGCAGCTACCCGGGACAGGGGGCTAGTTCCTACAATGAGCAGTTCTTC; CDR3aa: CASSYPGQGASSYNEQFF
abundance: .; d_gene: .; v_gene: TRBV19; j_gene: TRBJ1-5; CDR3nt: TGTGCCAGTAGTCCCCCCCAGGGTACGGGCAATCAGCCCCAGCATTTT; CDR3aa: CASSPPQGTGNQPQHF
abundance: .; d_gene: TRBD2; v_gene: TRBV19; j_gene: TRBJ2-3; CDR3nt: TGTGCCAGCACGGGACTAGCGGATAGCACAGATACGCAGTATTTT; CDR3aa: CASTGLADSTDTQYF
abundance: .; d_gene: .; v_gene: TRBV7-2; j_gene: TRBJ1-1; CDR3nt: TGTGCCAGCAGCTTAGATGGGTCCGGGGACACTGAAGCTTTCTTT; CDR3aa: CASSLDGSGDTEAFF
abundance: .; d_gene: .; v_gene: TRBV5-6; j_gene: TRBJ1-2; CDR3nt: TGTGCCAGCAGCTTGGGGAGATGGAGCTATGGCTACACCTTC; CDR3aa: CASSLGRWSYGYTF
abundance: .; d_gene: TRBD1; v_gene: TRBV18; j_gene: TRBJ2-2; CDR3nt: TGTGCCAGCTCGCCCCCGGACAGGGCGCCCGGGGAGCTGTTTTTT; CDR3aa: CASSPPDRAPGELFF
abundance: once; d_gene: .; v_gene: TRBV6-5; j_gene: TRBJ1-4; CDR3nt: TGTGCCAGCAGTTACTCGACGGGGGGTAGTGAAAAACTGTTTTTT; CDR3aa: CASSYSTGGSEKLFF
abundance: once; d_gene: .; v_gene: TRBV28; j_gene: TRBJ2-7; CDR3nt: TGTGCCAGCAGTTCCTCCGGCGGGGGCAGGGACCCCTCCTACGAGCAGTACTTC; CDR3aa: CASSSSGGGRDPSYEQYF
abundance: .; d_gene: TRBD1; v_gene: TRBV5-4; j_gene: TRBJ2-1; CDR3nt: TGTGCCAGCAGCTTGCCGACAGGGGGCAGGTTCAATGAGCAGTTCTTC; CDR3aa: CASSLPTGGRFNEQFF
abundance: .; d_gene: .; v_gene: TRBV6-4; j_gene: TRBJ1-2; CDR3nt: TGTGCCAGCAGGCCACAGGGACCTACGGGCTATGGCTACACCTTC; CDR3aa: CASRPQGPTGYGYTF
abundance: .; d_gene: TRBD1; v_gene: TRBV27; j_gene: TRBJ1-5; CDR3nt: TGTGCCAGCAGTCCGCACAGGGGAAATCAGCCCCAGCATTTT; CDR3aa: CASSPHRGNQPQHF
abundance: .; d_gene: .; v_gene: TRBV27; j_gene: TRBJ1-2; CDR3nt: TGTGCCAGCAGTTTATTAGCAGGAGGTAGAGGCTACACCTTC; CDR3aa: CASSLLAGGRGYTF
abundance: .; d_gene: TRBD2; v_gene: TRBV6-5; j_gene: TRBJ2-1; CDR3nt: TGTGCCAGCAGTACTTCTATAGCGGGGAACAATGAGCAGTTCTTC; CDR3aa: CASSTSIAGNNEQFF
abundance: .; d_gene: TRBD2; v_gene: TRBV30; j_gene: TRBJ2-1; CDR3nt: TGTGCCTGGAGTGCCGTTTTGCCTAGCGGGGGCCTTACTAACAATGAGCAGTTCTTC; CDR3aa: CAWSAVLPSGGLTNNEQFF
abundance: .; d_gene: .; v_gene: TRBV6-6; j_gene: TRBJ2-1; CDR3nt: TGTGCCAGCAGCTCAACTTGGGGGGGCGGCGGTGAGCAGTTCTTC; CDR3aa: CASSSTWGGGGEQFF
abundance: few; d_gene: TRBD2; v_gene: TRBV11-2; j_gene: TRBJ2-3; CDR3nt: TGTGCCAGCAGCTTGAAAATAGCGGGGGGACGCACAGATACGCAGTATTTT; CDR3aa: CASSLKIAGGRTDTQYF
abundance: .; d_gene: TRBD1; v_gene: TRBV11-2; j_gene: TRBJ1-5; CDR3nt: TGTGCCAGCAGCTTAGATCCGACAGGGAATCAGCCCCAGCATTTT; CDR3aa: CASSLDPTGNQPQHF
abundance: .; d_gene: .; v_gene: TRBV9; j_gene: TRBJ2-5; CDR3nt: TGTGCCAGCAGCGTAGATCCCCAGGGGGGAAGCAAAGAGACCCAGTACTTC; CDR3aa: CASSVDPQGGSKETQYF
abundance: .; d_gene: TRBD1; v_gene: TRBV19; j_gene: TRBJ2-6; CDR3nt: TGTGCCAGTAGTACCGTCGCCGGGACAGGGTCAGGGGCCAACGTCCTGACTTTC; CDR3aa: CASSTVAGTGSGANVLTF
abundance: once; d_gene: .; v_gene: TRBV5-1; j_gene: TRBJ1-1; CDR3nt: TGCGCCAGCAGCGGAAGAGAAGGAGCATGGGACACTGAAGCTTTCTTT; CDR3aa: CASSGREGAWDTEAFF
abundance: .; d_gene: .; v_gene: TRBV6-5; j_gene: TRBJ1-6; CDR3nt: TGTGCCAGCCGAGGTTCACCCCTCCACTTT; CDR3aa: CASRGSPLHF
abundance: .; d_gene: .; v_gene: TRBV7-8; j_gene: TRBJ1-2; CDR3nt: TGTGCCAGCAGCTTACCAGGTTTATATGGCTACACCTTC; CDR3aa: CASSLPGLYGYTF
abundance: .; d_gene: .; v_gene: TRBV2; j_gene: TRBJ2-3; CDR3nt: TGTGCCCCCAGGAGCGGGGATACGCAGTATTTT; CDR3aa: CAPRSGDTQYF
abundance: .; d_gene: TRBD1; v_gene: TRBV27; j_gene: TRBJ1-2; CDR3nt: TGTGCCAGCAGGAGGACAGGGGGCGAGGCAGGCTACACCTTC; CDR3aa: CASRRTGGEAGYTF
abundance: once; d_gene: .; v_gene: TRBV19; j_gene: TRBJ2-3; CDR3nt: TGTGCCAGTAGTATCCAGGACAGCTTCACAGATACGCAGTATTTT; CDR3aa: CASSIQDSFTDTQYF
abundance: few; d_gene: TRBD2; v_gene: TRBV5-1; j_gene: TRBJ2-3; CDR3nt: TGCGCCAGCAGCTCGAACCCGGGACTAGCGGGGGGGCCCCGAATCACAGATACGCAGTATTTT; CDR3aa: CASSSNPGLAGGPRITDTQYF
abundance: .; d_gene: .; v_gene: TRBV13; j_gene: TRBJ2-1; CDR3nt: TGTGCCAGCAGCTTAGGTAGGACAGAACAGTTCTTC; CDR3aa: CASSLGRTEQFF
abundance: .; d_gene: .; v_gene: TRBV24-1; j_gene: TRBJ2-1; CDR3nt: TGTGCCACCAGTGATTTGGGGGGTTCCGGGACACGGAGCTACAATGAGCAGTTCTTC; CDR3aa: CATSDLGGSGTRSYNEQFF
abundance: .; d_gene: .; v_gene: TRBV12-5; j_gene: TRBJ1-3; CDR3nt: TGTGCTAGTGGCGTGGGCGCCTCTGGAAACACCATATATTTT; CDR3aa: CASGVGASGNTIYF
abundance: once; d_gene: TRBD2; v_gene: TRBV5-5; j_gene: TRBJ2-3; CDR3nt: TGTGCCAGCAGCTGGAGCTCGACTAGCGCAACAGATACGCAGTATTTT; CDR3aa: CASSWSSTSATDTQYF
abundance: .; d_gene: TRBD2; v_gene: TRBV9; j_gene: TRBJ2-5; CDR3nt: TGTGCCAGCAGCGACGGACTAGCGGGGCTCGTAGAGACCCAGTACTTC; CDR3aa: CASSDGLAGLVETQYF